A single sample gave rise to the 27 T cell receptor beta chains below, sequenced in a study of graft-versus-host responses after intestinal transplantation. TCRdb keeps only in-frame clones here, not all; method: immunoSEQ multiplex PCR. The data show about 99,000 clones, 80% to 95% seen once. The antigens for these receptors are not known. Sequences were derived from unstimulated CD8+ T cells sorted from spleen or lymph node cells, sampled before intestinal transplant. The receptors derive from a human donor who received an intestinal transplant.

The chain has TRBV7-9 and TRBJ1-5; D gene ambiguous. Trimming cost V 2 bases and J 0 bases, with 8 bases left between them. CDR1 SEHNR and CDR2 FQNEAQ come from the germline V gene (reference sequence). The CDR3 runs to 15 residues. The CDR3 reads CASSLTGGSNQPQHF. The CDR3 bases are TGTGCCAGCAGCTTAACGGGCGGTAGCAATCAGCCCCAGCATTTT.

For the CDR3, the DNA is TGTGCCAGCAGAACGTACTACGATGCTTTAGAGACCCAGTACTTC. Translation gives CASRTYYDALETQYF. V is TRBV11-3 and J is TRBJ2-5; D gene unclear. The V end was cut by 6 bases, the J end by 4 bases, with 18 bases between. Germline-derived CDR1 and CDR2 are SGHNT and YENEEA. The CDR3 spans 15 residues.

The CDR3 nucleotides read TGTGCCAGCAGCTTAGAGAGGGAATCTTGGGCCACTGAAGCTTTCTTT. Translated, it gives CASSLERESWATEAFF. The chain is built from TRBV11-2 and TRBJ1-1; D is unclear. This CDR3 comprises 16 residues. Germline assignment: CDR1 SGHAT and CDR2 FQNNGV. With 0 bases removed from V and 4 bases from J, the gap between germline ends came to 15 bases.

Concerning this clone itself: The junction departs from the called germline gene at one end, perhaps through a read error. The CDR3 loop reads CASNEGGTGNYGYTF. CDR3 nucleotide sequence: TGTGCCAGCAATGAAGGGGGGACAGGGAACTATGGCTACACCTTC. This chain joins TRBV2 and TRBJ1-2, with 9 bases identical to TRBD1. The CDR3 consists of 15 residues. CDR1 and CDR2 from the germline V gene are SNHLY and FYNNEI. Full variable domain (remainder filled in from reference TRBV2 and TRBJ1-2): EPEVTQTPSHQVTQMGQEVILRCVPISNHLYFYWYRQILGQKVEFLVSFYNNEISEKSEIFDDQFSVERPDGSNFTLKIRSTKLEDSAMYFCASNEGGTGNYGYTFGSGTRLTVV.

The chain combines TRBV7-8 with TRBJ2-4; 8 nucleotides match TRBD2. Germline V gene data show CDR1 as SGHVS and CDR2 as FQNEAQ. The length of the CDR3 is 16 residues. With V trimmed by 3 bases and J by 1 base, 5 bases remained unmatched. The CDR3 DNA sequence: TGTGCCAGCAGCTTTAGCGGGGTTGGCGCCAAAAACATTCAGTACTTC. This gives the protein CASSFSGVGAKNIQYF.

The chain employs TRBV2 and TRBJ2-7; unclear D gene. Germline V gene data show CDR1 as SNHLY and CDR2 as FYNNEI. Trimming pared 4 bases from V and 4 bases from J, leaving 11 bases between. This CDR3 is 13 amino acids long. The CDR3 DNA reads as TGTGCCAGCAGTGGGTTATCAGATTACGAGCAGTACTTC. This gives the protein CASSGLSDYEQYF.

The CDR3 spells CASSQEFVPPSNEQFF. The CDR3 region has the DNA TGCGCCAGCAGCCAAGAGTTTGTACCCCCTTCGAATGAGCAGTTCTTC. V usage is TRBV4-1 and J usage is TRBJ2-1; D remains ambiguous. The V gene lost 0 bases and the J gene lost 7 bases, with 16 bases spanning the gap. The germline gives CDR1 MGHRA, CDR2 YSYEKL. The CDR3 is 16 residues long.

This sequence joins TRBV21-1 and TRBJ1-2; the D call of TRBD1 is as the table states it, not checked on the DNA. TRBV21-1 is described as a pseudogene. The CDR3 has 15 amino acids. The CDR3 spells CASSQWRQKLPRYTF. CDR3 coding DNA: TGTGCCAGCAGCCAATGGAGACAGAAACTTCCCCGCTACACCTTC.

The chain recombines TRBV27 with TRBJ2-7; 11 nucleotides line up with TRBD2. V was clipped by 4 bases and J by 3 bases; unmatched bases: 8. The CDR3 length is 16 residues. Germline CDR1 and CDR2: MNHEY and SMNVEV (reference sequence). CDR3 bases: TGTGCCAGCAGTTCCAATACCGGGACTAGCGGCTACGAGCAGTACTTC. Residues: CASSSNTGTSGYEQYF.

The rearrangement uses TRBV9 and TRBJ1-2; D unclear. Germline V gene data show CDR1 as SGDLS and CDR2 as YYNGEE. The CDR3 is 15 amino acids. Deletions cut 4 bases from V and 1 base from J, with 14 bases between. The CDR3 sequence: CASSSLADLNYGYTF. For the CDR3, the DNA is TGTGCCAGCAGCTCCCTAGCGGACCTTAACTATGGCTACACCTTC.

The CDR3 here is CASSSTITDTQYF. CDR3 DNA sequence: TGTGCCAGTAGTTCGACTATCACAGATACGCAGTATTTT. The rearrangement uses TRBV19 and TRBJ2-3; D perhaps matches TRBD2 (5 bases). V was clipped by 5 bases and J by 2 bases, with 8 bases between them. CDR1 is LNHDA and CDR2 is SQIVND in the germline V gene (reference sequence). This CDR3 has 13 residues.

The chain recombines TRBV13 with TRBJ1-5, with TRBD1 identical over 11 bases. Germline CDR1 and CDR2: PRHDT and FYEKMQ (reference sequence). Trimming removed 2 bases from V and 7 bases from J; junction bases left unmatched: 7. The CDR3 has 16 amino acids. CDR3 amino acids: CASSLTGTGGGQPQHF. The CDR3 coding sequence is TGTGCCAGCAGCTTAACAGGGACAGGGGGAGGACAGCCCCAGCATTTT.

The gene calls are TRBV5-1 and TRBJ1-2; TRBD1 might be the D (5 bases). The ends were cut back, 0 bases at V and 2 bases at J, with 8 bases in the middle. The germline gives CDR1 SGHRS, CDR2 YFSETQ. This CDR3 has 14 residues. CDR3 amino acids: CASSLESGNYGYTF. As DNA, the CDR3 is TGCGCCAGCAGCTTGGAATCAGGGAACTATGGCTACACCTTC.

This sequence joins TRBV2 and TRBJ2-7; 15 bases agree with TRBD2. The CDR3 spans 16 residues. CDR1 is SNHLY, CDR2 FYNNEI, per germline. V trimming: 1 base; J trimming: 2 bases; junction bases outside the gene matches: 0. The chain's CDR3 is CASSEGTSGGAYEQYF. The CDR3 DNA sequence: TGTGCCAGCAGTGAAGGGACTAGCGGGGGGGCCTACGAGCAGTACTTC.

The rearrangement joins TRBV9 to TRBJ2-5; D unresolved. The J call may be mistaken, given a closer DNA end match to TRBJ2-7. This CDR3 spans 13 amino acids. The germline CDR1 and CDR2 sequences are SGDLS and YYNGEE. The CDR3 region is CASSPRVGYEQYF. CDR3 DNA sequence: TGTGCCAGCAGCCCCCGGGTGGGGTACGAGCAGTACTTC.

The DNA of the CDR3 is TGTGCCAGCAGCCAATCGACCCCGCAAGCGAACACTGAAGCTTTCTTT. As protein: CASSQSTPQANTEAFF. This chain connects TRBV16 to TRBJ1-1, with D unclear. V gave up 0 bases and J gave up 1 base, with 12 bases separating them. The CDR3 consists of 16 residues. Germline CDR1 KGHSY, CDR2 FQNENV.

The V gene is TRBV5-5, the J gene TRBJ2-7; D not certain. Germline CDR1 SGHKS, CDR2 YYEKEE (reference sequence). V shed 2 bases and J shed 5 bases, with 11 bases lying between them. The CDR3 runs to 13 residues. In DNA form, the CDR3 reads TGTGCCAGCAGCTTCGAGTCACCTCACGAGCAGTACTTC. It codes for CASSFESPHEQYF.

Comments on this clone: Other nucleotide sequences from this sample produce the same CDR3. V usage is TRBV7-6 and J usage is TRBJ2-1, with TRBD2 as a possible D gene (6 bases). V lost 2 bases to trimming and J lost 3 bases, with 8 bases between them. From germline, CDR1 is SGHVS and CDR2 FNYEAQ. CDR3 length: 14 residues. The CDR3, as DNA: TGTGCCAGCAGCTTATCCGGGGGCTACAATGAGCAGTTCTTC. Amino acids: CASSLSGGYNEQFF. Full variable domain (remainder filled in from reference TRBV7-6 and TRBJ2-1): GAGVSQSPRYKVTKRGQDVALRCDPISGHVSLYWYRQALGQGPEFLTYFNYEAQQDKSGLPNDRFSAERPEGSISTLTIQRTEQRDSAMYRCASSLSGGYNEQFFGPGTRLTVL.

This chain joins TRBV5-1 and TRBJ1-3; D remains unclear. The CDR3 runs to 13 residues. Germline CDR1 reads SGHRS; CDR2 reads YFSETQ. V was clipped by 1 base and J by 13 bases, with 15 bases between them. CDR3 in amino acids: CASSLLGRREIYF. In DNA, the CDR3 is TGCGCCAGCAGCTTGCTGGGTAGGCGGGAAATATATTTT. The variable domain in full, with the rest retrieved from reference TRBV5-1 and TRBJ1-3, is KAGVTQTPRYLIKTRGQQVTLSCSPISGHRSVSWYQQTPGQGLQFLFEYFSETQRNKGNFPGRFSGRQFSNSRSEMNVSTLELGDSALYLCASSLLGRREIYFGEGSWLTVV.

In this sample, this clone turned up once. The rearrangement joins TRBV4-2 to TRBJ1-1; 8 positions agree with TRBD1. The CDR3 contains 16 residues. V lost 0 bases to trimming and J lost 4 bases; unmatched junction nucleotides: 7. The germline CDR1 and CDR2 sequences are LGHNA and YNFKEQ. DNA of the CDR3: TGTGCCAGCAGCCAAGATGCAGGGGGCTTGAGCACTGAAGCTTTCTTT. This translates into CASSQDAGGLSTEAFF.

The chain is built from TRBV11-2 and TRBJ2-7; TRBD2 is a possible D gene (7 bases). Trimming stripped 4 bases from V and 0 bases from J, with 22 bases between. The CDR3 runs to 18 residues. CDR1 is SGHAT and CDR2 is FQNNGV in the germline V gene. CDR3 sequence reads: CASSSIRGAVLSSYEQYF. Here the CDR3 DNA reads TGTGCCAGCAGCTCCATACGGGGGGCCGTCCTGAGCTCCTACGAGCAGTACTTC.

The chain is built from TRBV10-2 and TRBJ1-2; TRBD1 matches 9 bases. V lost 6 bases, J lost 3 bases, and 5 bases stayed unmatched. Germline V gene lookup returns CDR1 WSHSY and CDR2 SAAADI. This CDR3 has 14 residues. CDR3 loop: CASRKDRGDYGYTF. As DNA, the CDR3 is TGCGCCAGCAGAAAGGACAGGGGTGACTATGGCTACACCTTC.

This rearrangement joins TRBV7-9 to TRBJ2-2, with TRBD1 matching 8 bases. The V segment lost 5 bases and the J segment 6 bases; nucleotides outside the gene matches: 8. There are 15 residues in the CDR3. The germline CDR1 and CDR2 sequences are SEHNR and FQNEAQ (reference sequence). Here the CDR3 reads CASSPRTGIAGELFF. The CDR3 DNA follows: TGTGCCAGCAGCCCCCGGACAGGGATCGCCGGGGAGCTGTTTTTT.

This clone showed up just a few times. The chain is built from TRBV7-2 and TRBJ2-7, with 7 positions matching TRBD2. The CDR3 is 12 amino acids. Trimming at V came to 8 bases and at J to 0 bases, leaving 1 base not matched to a gene. Germline CDR1 is SGHTA and CDR2 is FQGNSA. The CDR3 sequence is CASGGVSYEQYF. The CDR3 DNA reads TGTGCCAGCGGGGGGGTCTCCTACGAGCAGTACTTC.

The chain combines TRBV7-3 with TRBJ2-1; D perhaps matches TRBD2 (6 bases). The CDR3 runs 14 residues. Germline V gives CDR1 SGHTA, CDR2 FQGTGA. The V end lost 5 bases, the J end lost 0 bases, and 8 bases lay between the germline ends. The CDR3 protein is CASSPGGSYNEQFF. In DNA form, the CDR3 reads TGTGCCAGCAGCCCCGGGGGCTCCTACAATGAGCAGTTCTTC.

The chain is built from TRBV6-1 and TRBJ2-2; a weak D match, TRBD1 (6 bases). Germline V gene lookup returns CDR1 MNHNS and CDR2 SASEGT. The ends were cut back, 10 bases at V and 6 bases at J, with 12 bases in the middle. This CDR3 spans 12 amino acids. The CDR3 sequence: CATTTGPGELFF. Here the CDR3 DNA reads TGTGCCACCACCACAGGGCCCGGGGAGCTGTTTTTT.

This clone was seen a single time. The chain is built from TRBV5-6 and TRBJ2-1; D is possibly TRBD2 (6 bases). Germline values: CDR1 SGHDT, CDR2 YYEEEE. The ends were cut back, 0 bases at V and 0 bases at J, with 10 bases in the middle. The CDR3 has 16 residues. This chain's CDR3 is CASSLVGGSSYNEQFF. As DNA, the CDR3 is TGTGCCAGCAGCTTGGTCGGGGGAAGCTCCTACAATGAGCAGTTCTTC.